Below are 3 T cell receptor beta chains sequenced from a single sample in a study of cytomegalovirus exposure and HLA in healthy donors. PCR amplification relied on 60 Vbeta primers (plus 13 Jbeta primers). Profiled with immunoSEQ multiplex PCR; TCRdb holds only in-frame clones, not every one. The sample carries about 140,000 clones, roughly three quarters recorded once. Sequenced: PBMCs. The receptors shown here come from a woman between 45 and 65 years old in good health and CMV-seronegative.

The rearrangement joins TRBV5-5 to TRBJ1-6, with D unresolved. With 2 bases removed from V and 0 bases from J, the gap between germline ends came to 9 bases. The CDR3 has 16 amino acids. Germline loops: CDR1 SGHKS, CDR2 YYEKEE (reference sequence). For the CDR3, the DNA is TGTGCCAGCAGCTTAGCAGGCGACTCCTATAATTCACCCCTCCACTTT. Its protein product is CASSLAGDSYNSPLHF.

This clone was picked up a small number of times. The rearrangement links TRBV28 to TRBJ2-7; D may be TRBD2 (5 bases). Germline V gene lookup returns CDR1 MDHEN and CDR2 SYDVKM. This CDR3 contains 13 residues. The ends were cut back, 6 bases at V and 7 bases at J, with 16 bases in the middle. The CDR3 loop reads CASSPSWDGEQYF. The CDR3 nucleotides read TGTGCCAGCAGCCCTAGCTGGGATGGGGAGCAGTACTTC. The whole variable domain, remainder taken from reference TRBV28 and TRBJ2-7, is DVKVTQSSRYLVKRTGEKVFLECVQDMDHENMFWYRQDPGLGLRLIYFSYDVKMKEKGDIPEGYSVSREKKERFSLILESASTNQTSMYLCASSPSWDGEQYFGPGTRLTVT.

This rearrangement joins TRBV5-6 to TRBJ2-3; possible D gene TRBD2, 6 bases. The CDR3 length is 15 residues. Trimming removed 4 bases at V and 0 bases at J, with 12 bases between. Germline-derived CDR1 and CDR2 are SGHDT and YYEEEE. Here the CDR3 reads CASSRRGLSTDTQYF. CDR3 sequence (DNA): TGTGCCAGCAGCCGGCGGGGACTTAGCACAGATACGCAGTATTTT. Variable domain in full (rest from reference TRBV5-6 and TRBJ2-3): DAGVTQSPTHLIKTRGQQVTLRCSPKSGHDTVSWYQQALGQGPQFIFQYYEEEERQRGNFPDRFSGHQFPNYSSELNVNALLLGDSALYLCASSRRGLSTDTQYFGPGTRLTVL.